What follows are 12 T cell receptor beta chains derived from one specimen sequenced in a study of identifying expanded T cells in peripheral blood. TCRdb keeps only in-frame clones here, not all; method: immunoSEQ multiplex PCR. The profile shows 100,000 to 150,000 clones, roughly 82% of them singletons. The sample was blood. These receptors all stem from a person aged 18 to 75 in good health.

The V call is TRBV11-3, the J call TRBJ2-1; TRBD2 aligns across 11 bases. The CDR3 consists of 13 residues. Trimming cost V 5 bases and J 13 bases; bases outside gene matches: 7. Looked up from germline, CDR1 is SGHNT and CDR2 is YENEEA. The CDR3 DNA reads TGTGCCAGCAGCCCGGGACTAGCGGCTCCACAGTTCTTC. The encoded protein is CASSPGLAAPQFF. Filled out from reference TRBV11-3 and TRBJ2-1, the complete variable domain reads EAGVVQSPRYKIIEKKQPVAFWCNPISGHNTLYWYLQNLGQGPELLIRYENEEAVDDSQLPKDRFSAERLKGVDSTLKIQPAELGDSAVYLCASSPGLAAPQFFGPGTRLTVL.

The chain is built from TRBV18 and TRBJ1-1, with D tentatively TRBD1 (6 bases). V was trimmed by 3 bases and J by 10 bases, leaving 12 bases between them. The germline CDR1 and CDR2 sequences are KGHSH and LQKENI. The CDR3 is made up of 12 amino acids. CDR3 nucleotides: TGTGCCAGCTCACCTCAAGTAGGGGGAGCTTTCTTT. It yields the protein CASSPQVGGAFF.

The V and J genes are TRBV11-3 and TRBJ1-1, with no clear D. The CDR3 loop spans 13 amino acids. Per the germline V gene, CDR1 is SGHNT and CDR2 is YENEEA. Between the trimmed V and J ends, which lost 1 base and 1 base, there was a span of 4 bases. In DNA, the CDR3 is TGTGCCAGCAGCTTAGCCAGGAACACTGAAGCTTTCTTT. Amino acids: CASSLARNTEAFF.

This chain joins TRBV30 and TRBJ1-5; D might be TRBD1 (5 bases). CDR1 GTSNPN and CDR2 SVGIG come from the germline V gene (reference sequence). V lost 3 bases to trimming and J lost 3 bases, with 12 bases between them. This CDR3 contains 14 residues. The CDR3 coding sequence is TGTGCCTGGAGCCCGGGACGGATCAATCAGCCCCAGCATTTT. Its protein is CAWSPGRINQPQHF.

This clone has just a few counts. The rearrangement joins TRBV19 to TRBJ1-5; 10 positions match TRBD1. The CDR3 is 16 residues long. Trimming at V came to 5 bases and at J to 7 bases, leaving 11 bases not matched to a gene. The germline CDR1 and CDR2 sequences are LNHDA and SQIVND (reference sequence). CDR3 nucleotide sequence: TGTGCCAGTAGTGGACCCGGGACAGGGGTTGGCCAGCCCCAGCATTTT. Amino acid sequence: CASSGPGTGVGQPQHF. Drawing the rest from reference TRBV19 and TRBJ1-5, the complete variable domain is DGGITQSPKYLFRKEGQNVTLSCEQNLNHDAMYWYRQDPGQGLRLIYYSQIVNDFQKGDIAEGYSVSREKKESFPLTVTSAQKNPTAFYLCASSGPGTGVGQPQHFGDGTRLSIL.

The rearrangement links TRBV13 to TRBJ2-7, with 7 positions matching TRBD1. Per the germline V gene, CDR1 is PRHDT and CDR2 is FYEKMQ (reference sequence). V shed 5 bases and J 3 bases; nucleotides not matched to a gene: 7. The CDR3 has 14 residues. The CDR3 nucleotides read TGTGCCAGCAGCCCCGGACAGGTTAACTACGAGCAGTACTTC. Amino acid sequence: CASSPGQVNYEQYF.

This clone was recorded only once. The chain couples TRBV19 to TRBJ1-2, with TRBD1 identical over 9 bases. CDR1 LNHDA and CDR2 SQIVND come from the germline V gene (reference sequence). Trimming at V came to 6 bases and at J to 3 bases, leaving 20 bases not matched to a gene. This CDR3 comprises 19 residues. The CDR3 DNA reads TGTGCCAGTAGCTACCCGGCGTGGGACAGGGCTTCGGCGGACTATGGCTACACCTTC. Amino acids: CASSYPAWDRASADYGYTF.

This chain uses TRBV4-3 with TRBJ2-3, with TRBD1 matching 10 bases. From germline, CDR1 is LGHNA and CDR2 YSLEER. The CDR3 sequence is 19 residues long. Losses at the gene ends were 0 bases for V and 4 bases for J; bases not matched to a gene: 13. CDR3 amino acids: CASSQDRNVGQGKSDTQYF. The CDR3 bases are TGCGCCAGCAGCCAAGACCGTAATGTGGGACAGGGGAAGTCAGATACGCAGTATTTT.

The gene calls are TRBV5-6 and TRBJ1-1; D remains unclear. The V gene's germline CDR1 is SGHDT and CDR2 YYEEEE. This CDR3 is built from 12 residues. Deletions cut 1 base from V and 6 bases from J, with 7 bases between. CDR3 DNA sequence: TGTGCCAGCAGCTTGCTCGGGGCTGAAGCTTTCTTT. Protein product: CASSLLGAEAFF.

The chain has TRBV5-6 and TRBJ2-7; D is possibly TRBD2 (5 bases). Per the germline V gene, CDR1 is SGHDT and CDR2 is YYEEEE. The length of the CDR3 is 13 residues. V lost 4 bases and J lost 5, with 13 bases in between. The CDR3 here is CASSVGVLNEQYF. The CDR3 nucleotides are TGTGCCAGCAGCGTCGGGGTACTCAACGAGCAGTACTTC.

The V and J genes are TRBV5-1 and TRBJ1-1, with 10 bases that match TRBD1. Germline V gene lookup returns CDR1 SGHRS and CDR2 YFSETQ. V was clipped by 4 bases and J by 5 bases; unmatched bases: 5. There are 14 residues in the CDR3. The CDR3 DNA sequence: TGCGCCAGCAGCCACGGACAGGGGGGGACTGAAGCTTTCTTT. This codes for CASSHGQGGTEAFF.

The chain carries TRBV7-2 and TRBJ2-2, with D perhaps assigned TRBD1 or TRBD2 (5 bases each). The germline V gene encodes CDR1 SGHTA and CDR2 FQGNSA. V lost 3 bases, J lost 4 bases, and 9 bases lay in between. This CDR3 is 14 amino acids long. This chain's CDR3 is CASSLGVGTGELFF. CDR3 DNA: TGTGCCAGCAGCTTGGGGGTGGGCACCGGGGAGCTGTTTTTT.